The rows below give T cell receptor beta chains drawn from one sample of a study of blood T cell repertoires in COVID-19. Only in-frame clones appear in the TCRdb table, and some are missing; sequencing was by immunoSEQ multiplex PCR. The table includes some 200,000 clones, roughly 81% detected once. What was sequenced was peripheral blood. The origin of the receptors is a woman between 45 and 60 years old with active or convalescent COVID-19. Both conserved end residues are part of each CDR3. D genes are given only for firm matches. Clone size is shown for a subset of rows, as once, few, many or a class of expanded clone.

d_call: TRBD2
cdr3_length: 15
clone_size: NA
v_call: TRBV5-6
j_call: TRBJ2-1
cdr3_nt: TGTGCCTCAGCCCCTGGCGGGAGATCAAGGAATGAGCAGTTCTTC
cdr3_aa: CASAPGGRSRNEQFF

d_call: NA
cdr3_length: 15
clone_size: NA
v_call: TRBV6-5
j_call: TRBJ1-1
cdr3_nt: TGTGCCAGCAGTTACTCTAGGGGCTTGGAGACTGAAGCTTTCTTT
cdr3_aa: CASSYSRGLETEAFF

d_call: NA
cdr3_length: 15
clone_size: NA
v_call: TRBV2
j_call: TRBJ1-5
cdr3_nt: TGTGCCACCTCTCCAGAGGGTGGGAGCAATCAGCCCCAGCATTTT
cdr3_aa: CATSPEGGSNQPQHF

d_call: TRBD1
cdr3_length: 14
clone_size: few
v_call: TRBV13
j_call: TRBJ1-2
cdr3_nt: TGTGCCAGCAGCCAAGGGACAGGGAACTATGGCTACACCTTC
cdr3_aa: CASSQGTGNYGYTF

d_call: TRBD1
cdr3_length: 15
clone_size: NA
v_call: TRBV28
j_call: TRBJ2-6
cdr3_nt: TGTGCCAGCAGCCTGACAGGGACTGGGGCCAACGTCCTGACTTTC
cdr3_aa: CASSLTGTGANVLTF

d_call: NA
cdr3_length: 14
clone_size: NA
v_call: TRBV19
j_call: TRBJ2-7
cdr3_nt: TGTGCCAGTAGCACAAGCTGGAGTACTCCTGAGCAGTACTTC
cdr3_aa: CASSTSWSTPEQYF

d_call: TRBD1
cdr3_length: 13
clone_size: NA
v_call: TRBV27
j_call: TRBJ2-2
cdr3_nt: TGTGCCAGCAGGTACAGGGGCACCGGGGAGCTGTTTTTT
cdr3_aa: CASRYRGTGELFF

d_call: NA
cdr3_length: 14
clone_size: NA
v_call: TRBV7-9
j_call: TRBJ2-5
cdr3_nt: TGTGCCAGCAGCCTTCGGGACACCCAAGAGACCCAGTACTTC
cdr3_aa: CASSLRDTQETQYF

d_call: NA
cdr3_length: 13
clone_size: NA
v_call: TRBV5-1
j_call: TRBJ1-1
cdr3_nt: TGCGCCAGCAGCTCGTCCAGGGGAACTGAAGCTTTCTTT
cdr3_aa: CASSSSRGTEAFF

d_call: TRBD1
cdr3_length: 15
clone_size: once
v_call: TRBV6-6
j_call: TRBJ1-2
cdr3_nt: TGTGCCAGCAGGGGACAGGGTTCGACTAACTATGGCTACACCTTC
cdr3_aa: CASRGQGSTNYGYTF

d_call: TRBD1
cdr3_length: 15
clone_size: NA
v_call: TRBV30
j_call: TRBJ1-3
cdr3_nt: TGTGCCTGGAGCCCGGGACAGGGACCTGGAAACACCATATATTTT
cdr3_aa: CAWSPGQGPGNTIYF

d_call: TRBD2
cdr3_length: 14
clone_size: few
v_call: TRBV19
j_call: TRBJ2-5
cdr3_nt: TGTGCCAGTAGTATGGCTAGCGGGGTGGAGACCCAGTACTTC
cdr3_aa: CASSMASGVETQYF

d_call: NA
cdr3_length: 15
clone_size: NA
v_call: TRBV3-1/TRBV3-2
j_call: TRBJ2-3
cdr3_nt: TGTGCCAGCAGCAGGGGGACGGGGAACACAGATACGCAGTATTTT
cdr3_aa: CASSRGTGNTDTQYF

d_call: TRBD1
cdr3_length: 14
clone_size: NA
v_call: TRBV7-9
j_call: TRBJ1-2
cdr3_nt: TGTGCCAGCAGCTGGGATCGGGACAGCCATGGCTACACCTTC
cdr3_aa: CASSWDRDSHGYTF

d_call: TRBD1
cdr3_length: 14
clone_size: NA
v_call: TRBV7-2
j_call: TRBJ2-1
cdr3_nt: TGTGCCAGCAGCTTAAGACAGGGGTACAATGAGCAGTTCTTC
cdr3_aa: CASSLRQGYNEQFF

d_call: TRBD2
cdr3_length: 19
clone_size: NA
v_call: TRBV6-1
j_call: TRBJ2-1
cdr3_nt: TGTGCCAGCAGTGAGAGGACTAGCGGGGGGTCCAGCTCCTACAATGAGCAGTTCTTC
cdr3_aa: CASSERTSGGSSSYNEQFF

d_call: TRBD1
cdr3_length: 15
clone_size: once
v_call: TRBV18
j_call: TRBJ2-5
cdr3_nt: TGTGCCAGCTCATCGAACAGGGGTCGGCAAGAGACCCAGTACTTC
cdr3_aa: CASSSNRGRQETQYF

d_call: TRBD2
cdr3_length: 12
clone_size: NA
v_call: TRBV29-1
j_call: TRBJ2-3
cdr3_nt: TGCAGCGTGCGGGGGAGCACAGATACGCAGTATTTT
cdr3_aa: CSVRGSTDTQYF

d_call: TRBD2
cdr3_length: 15
clone_size: NA
v_call: TRBV6-6
j_call: TRBJ2-1
cdr3_nt: TGTGCCAGCAGTTACTCAAGCGGGGGGTACAATGAGCAGTTCTTC
cdr3_aa: CASSYSSGGYNEQFF

d_call: NA
cdr3_length: 15
clone_size: NA
v_call: TRBV6-4
j_call: TRBJ2-1
cdr3_nt: TGTGCCACCCAGTCAGGGGAAGGCTCCTACAATGAGCAGTTCTTC
cdr3_aa: CATQSGEGSYNEQFF

d_call: TRBD2
cdr3_length: 14
clone_size: NA
v_call: TRBV28
j_call: TRBJ2-2
cdr3_nt: TGTGCCAGCCTATCGGGAGGCAGGACCGGGGAGCTGTTTTTT
cdr3_aa: CASLSGGRTGELFF

d_call: TRBD1
cdr3_length: 17
clone_size: NA
v_call: TRBV5-1
j_call: TRBJ2-3
cdr3_nt: TGCGCCAGCAGCTCCCAGAGACGGACAGGGGGCACAGATACGCAGTATTTT
cdr3_aa: CASSSQRRTGGTDTQYF

d_call: NA
cdr3_length: 15
clone_size: NA
v_call: TRBV2
j_call: TRBJ1-1
cdr3_nt: TGTGCCAGCAGTCCTACAGGGATTTGGGTCACTGAAGCTTTCTTT
cdr3_aa: CASSPTGIWVTEAFF